This T cell receptor (beta chain) was identified in a study of cytomegalovirus exposure and HLA in healthy donors. Broader study findings: Association with HLA alleles at 0.05 false discovery rate was found for around 15,000 TCR beta sequences in a later analysis. Associated with cytomegalovirus, according to the listing, were some 150 TCR beta chains.

There are 12 residues in the CDR3. CDR1 and CDR2 from the germline V gene are MNHNS and SASEGT. Trimming took 11 bases from V and 3 from J; bases not matched to a gene: 6. This PCR relied on a set of 60 Vbeta primers and 13 Jbeta primers. The assay was immunoSEQ multiplex PCR, and TCRdb's table has in-frame clones only and misses some. The sample has under 150,000 clones; approximately 67% are singletons. In regard to this clone: The antigen is undetermined.

The study sampled nominally healthy donors, though unrecorded immune exposures were likely. The TCR was taken from a man between 18 and 29 years old in good health and CMV-seropositive. This sequence joins TRBV6-1 and TRBJ2-7; 8 nucleotides line up with TRBD1. Sequences were obtained from PBMCs. Written as DNA, the CDR3 is TGTGCCTGGGGGACAGGCGACTACGAGCAGTACTTC. Translating gives CAWGTGDYEQYF.